This T cell receptor (beta chain) derives from a study of shared clonotypes between healthy human individuals. Terminally differentiated effector memory CD45RA+ cells were excluded from the naive CD8 cells, which were CD45RO-negative and positively selected for CCR7. Deep level was the assay's run setting. Generated by immunoSEQ multiplex PCR, the TCRdb table keeps only in-frame clones and is missing some. The sample contains some 2 million clones, approximately 95% of which appear only once. Per the germline V gene, CDR1 is ENHRY and CDR2 is SYGVKD. The CDR3 has 15 residues. Trimming removed 9 bases from V and 5 bases from J, with 20 bases in between.

Sequencing was carried out using naive CD8+ T cells sorted from blood. The source of this sequence is a man in his late teens or twenties in good health. V and J are TRBV10-3 and TRBJ2-1; D is possibly TRBD1 (5 bases). The CDR3 spells CAIQFSRGPDNEQFF. DNA of the CDR3: TGTGCCATTCAATTTTCTAGGGGTCCCGACAATGAGCAGTTCTTC.